This section outlines one TCR beta chain sequence together with its context. As yet, its antigen is unknown. The data were obtained in a study of monozygotic twins with inflammatory bowel disease. Study results and limitations: For IBD patients, clonotypes shared with others were fewer than for healthy twins, especially with disease activity.

Each UMI, carrying a 6-nucleotide sample barcode, came from template switching. From the 5' RACE reads, TCRdb lists one entry per CDR3 protein and no DNA. The table lists about 330,000 distinct CDR3 sequences. The authors drew 2 to 2.5 ml of blood from each donor. The clonotype was recovered from a human donor with ulcerative colitis or Crohn's disease, or a healthy co-twin of an affected twin (not recorded which). Sequenced material: blood.

The CDR3: CASSRLNEQFF. The chain employs TRBV28 and TRBJ2-1. CDR1 is MDHEN, CDR2 SYDVKM, per germline. CDR3 length: 11 amino acids.